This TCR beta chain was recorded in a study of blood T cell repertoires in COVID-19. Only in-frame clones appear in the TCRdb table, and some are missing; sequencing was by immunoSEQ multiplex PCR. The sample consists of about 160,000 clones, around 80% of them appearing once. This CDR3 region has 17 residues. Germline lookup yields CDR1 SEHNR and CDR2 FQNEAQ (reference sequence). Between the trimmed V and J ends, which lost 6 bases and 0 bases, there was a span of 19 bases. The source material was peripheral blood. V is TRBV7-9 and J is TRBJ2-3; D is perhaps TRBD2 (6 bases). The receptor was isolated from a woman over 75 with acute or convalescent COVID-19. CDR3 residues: CASSERRPGLSTDTQYF. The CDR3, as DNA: TGTGCCAGCAGTGAACGCCGGCCGGGACTTAGCACAGATACGCAGTATTTT. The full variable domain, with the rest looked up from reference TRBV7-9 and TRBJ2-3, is DTGVSQNPRHKITKRGQNVTFRCDPISEHNRLYWYRQTLGQGPEFLTYFQNEAQLEKSRLLSDRFSAERPKGSFSTLEIQRTEQGDSAMYLCASSERRPGLSTDTQYFGPGTRLTVL.